Below, 2 T cell receptor beta chains from the same sample are listed, as sequenced in a study of CD8+ T cells in alopecia areata. In each case, RNA was isolated and then reverse transcribed into cDNA as the sequencing template. Data came from immunoSEQ multiplex PCR; TCRdb stores just in-frame clones and leaves some out. The sample holds approximately 150,000 clones; roughly 60% are singletons and the top ten take less than 5%. The sequencing sample was made of CD4+ T cells sorted from blood. These receptors all stem from a human donor in good health.

The rearrangement joins TRBV6-5 to TRBJ1-1, with TRBD1 identical over 7 bases. V shed 0 bases, J shed 4 bases, and the junction held 5 bases outside the gene matches. CDR1 is MNHEY and CDR2 is SVGAGI in the germline V gene. The CDR3 has 15 residues. CDR3 amino acids: CASSYSLQGVTEAFF. The CDR3 DNA reads TGTGCCAGCAGTTACTCACTGCAGGGGGTCACTGAAGCTTTCTTT.

The chain links TRBV2 to TRBJ2-1; the match to TRBD2 covers 7 bases. CDR3 size: 13 residues. CDR1 and CDR2 from the germline V gene are SNHLY and FYNNEI. J lost 6 bases, V lost 8 bases, and 7 bases had no gene match. CDR3 nucleotide sequence: TGTGCCAGCTCTCAGCGGGAACGCAATGAGCAGTTCTTC. It yields the protein CASSQRERNEQFF. Filled out from reference TRBV2 and TRBJ2-1, the complete variable domain reads EPEVTQTPSHQVTQMGQEVILRCVPISNHLYFYWYRQILGQKVEFLVSFYNNEISEKSEIFDDQFSVERPDGSNFTLKIRSTKLEDSAMYFCASSQRERNEQFFGPGTRLTVL.